Listed below are T cell receptor beta chains from one sample, sequenced in a study of post-analysis software for immune sequencing data. A single record per CDR3 protein comes from TCRdb applying MiXCR to the PCR reads. The data contain approximately 350,000 distinct CDR3 sequences, around 37% of them singletons. Input material: blood. These TCRs come from a girl between 10 and 17 years old with multiple sclerosis. CDR3s include the opening cysteine and the closing phenylalanine or tryptophan. A D gene is named only where the DNA matches it firmly. Rows give clone size only sometimes, using once, few, many, or a class for an expanded clone.

length	V	J	size	D	CDR3	DNA
14	TRBV3-1	TRBJ2-5	once	NA	CASSQKGGTETQYF	TGTGCCAGCAGCCAAAAGGGGGGAACTGAGACCCAGTACTTC
16	TRBV27	TRBJ2-1	NA	NA	CASSFEMPLRINEQFF	TGTGCCAGCAGTTTTGAAATGCCCCTCCGGATAAATGAGCAGTTCTTC
12	TRBV12-3/TRBV12-4	TRBJ1-6	many	NA	CASSLNASPLHF	TGTGCCAGCAGTTTAAATGCTTCACCCCTCCACTTT
12	TRBV29-1	TRBJ2-5	NA	NA	CSVVWGRRTQYF	TGCAGCGTTGTGTGGGGACGAAGGACCCAGTACTTC
14	TRBV7-9	TRBJ2-7	few	NA	CASSSPGARYEQYF	TGTGCCAGCAGCTCCCCGGGGGCTCGGTACGAGCAGTACTTC
13	TRBV20-1	TRBJ2-7	NA	NA	CSARGARPYEQYF	TGCAGTGCTAGAGGGGCACGACCCTACGAGCAGTACTTC
16	TRBV7-3	TRBJ2-2	NA	NA	CASSLLPTPNTGELFF	TGTGCCAGCAGCTTATTGCCGACCCCAAACACCGGGGAGCTGTTTTTT
12	TRBV5-6	TRBJ2-2	many	NA	CASSLSTGELFF	TGTGCCAGCAGTTTGAGCACCGGGGAGCTGTTTTTT
14	TRBV12-3/TRBV12-4	TRBJ1-1	NA	NA	CASSLTGRDTEAFF	TGTGCCAGCAGTTTAACTGGTCGAGACACTGAAGCTTTCTTT
15	TRBV4-1	TRBJ1-1	NA	NA	CASSKMAGASTEAFF	TGCGCCAGCAGCAAGATGGCAGGGGCGAGCACTGAAGCTTTCTTT
16	TRBV4-2	TRBJ1-2	NA	NA	CASSQVRGGDNYGHTF	TGTGCCAGCAGCCAAGTGAGGGGAGGGGACAACTATGGCCACACCTTC
15	TRBV20-1	TRBJ2-5	NA	NA	CSARVVDRKQETQYF	TGCAGTGCTAGAGTGGTGGACAGAAAGCAAGAGACCCAGTACTTC
16	TRBV29-1	TRBJ2-3	few	TRBD2	CSVEGAGAYSTDTQYF	TGCAGCGTTGAAGGAGCGGGGGCCTATAGCACAGATACGCAGTATTTT
13	TRBV27	TRBJ1-1	NA	NA	CASTPQGNTEAFF	TGTGCCAGCACCCCACAGGGGAACACTGAAGCTTTCTTT